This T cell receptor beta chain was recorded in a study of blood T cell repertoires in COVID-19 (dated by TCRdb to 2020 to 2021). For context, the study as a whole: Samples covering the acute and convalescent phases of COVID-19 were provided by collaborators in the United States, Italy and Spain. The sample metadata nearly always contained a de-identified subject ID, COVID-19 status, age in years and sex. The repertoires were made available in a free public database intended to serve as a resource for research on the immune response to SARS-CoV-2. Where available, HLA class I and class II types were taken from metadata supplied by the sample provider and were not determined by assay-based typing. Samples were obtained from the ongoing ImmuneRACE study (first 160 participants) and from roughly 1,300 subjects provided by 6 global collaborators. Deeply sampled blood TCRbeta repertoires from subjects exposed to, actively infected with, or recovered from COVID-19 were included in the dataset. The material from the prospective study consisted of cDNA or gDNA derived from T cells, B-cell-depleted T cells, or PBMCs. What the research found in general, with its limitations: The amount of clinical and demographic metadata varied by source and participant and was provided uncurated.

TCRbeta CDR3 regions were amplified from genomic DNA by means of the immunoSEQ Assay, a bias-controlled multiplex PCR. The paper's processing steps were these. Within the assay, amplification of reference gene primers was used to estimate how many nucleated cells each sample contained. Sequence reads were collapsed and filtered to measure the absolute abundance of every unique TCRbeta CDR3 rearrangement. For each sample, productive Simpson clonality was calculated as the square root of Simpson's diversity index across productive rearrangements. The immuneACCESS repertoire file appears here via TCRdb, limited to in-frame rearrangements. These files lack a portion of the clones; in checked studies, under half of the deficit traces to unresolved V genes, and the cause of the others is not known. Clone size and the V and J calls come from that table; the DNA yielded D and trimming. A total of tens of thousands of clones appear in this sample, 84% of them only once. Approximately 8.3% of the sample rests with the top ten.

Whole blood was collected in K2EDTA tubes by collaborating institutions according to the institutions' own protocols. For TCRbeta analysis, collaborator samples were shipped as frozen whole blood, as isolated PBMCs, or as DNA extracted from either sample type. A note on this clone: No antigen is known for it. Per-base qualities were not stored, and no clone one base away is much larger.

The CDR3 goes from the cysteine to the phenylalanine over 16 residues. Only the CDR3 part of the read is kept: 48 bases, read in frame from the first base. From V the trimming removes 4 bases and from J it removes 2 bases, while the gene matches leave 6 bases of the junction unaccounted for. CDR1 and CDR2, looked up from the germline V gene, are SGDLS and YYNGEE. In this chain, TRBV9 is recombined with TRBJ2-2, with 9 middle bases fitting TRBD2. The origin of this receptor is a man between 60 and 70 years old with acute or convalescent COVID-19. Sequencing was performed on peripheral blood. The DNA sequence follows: TGTGCCAGCAGCCCGCGCGGGGGGGTAAACACCGGGGAGCTGTTTTTT. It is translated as CASSPRGGVNTGELFF.